There are a few counts of the clone carrying this T cell receptor beta chain. Its antigen is undetermined. Assay: immunoSEQ multiplex PCR; the TCRdb copy retains only in-frame clones and omits some. The sample includes roughly 74,000 clones, almost 85% seen only once; the top ten take approximately 2.3%. The data belong to a study of a mutant IDH1 vaccine in newly diagnosed glioma. General observations from the study: Patients mounted vaccine-induced immune responses in 85% to 95% of cases.

Indicated time point: week 23, last vaccination. Doses consisted of 300 ug of mutant IDH1 20-mer peptide each, paired with topical imiquimod. The V gene's germline CDR1 is LNHDA and CDR2 SQIVND (reference sequence). J gave up 5 bases and V 6 bases, and 7 bases lay outside the gene matches. This CDR3 contains 15 residues. The rearrangement joins TRBV19 to TRBJ2-3, with 11 bases that match TRBD2. The clonotype was recovered from a young man with glioma. Some clones in this sample may be carry-over from other donors' samples. Sequencing used PBMCs, obtained from a glioma patient whose treatment included an IDH1 peptide vaccine. The CDR3 DNA reads TGTGCCAGTAGCACGCTTAGCGGGAGGGAAGATACGCAGTATTTT. Its protein product is CASSTLSGREDTQYF.